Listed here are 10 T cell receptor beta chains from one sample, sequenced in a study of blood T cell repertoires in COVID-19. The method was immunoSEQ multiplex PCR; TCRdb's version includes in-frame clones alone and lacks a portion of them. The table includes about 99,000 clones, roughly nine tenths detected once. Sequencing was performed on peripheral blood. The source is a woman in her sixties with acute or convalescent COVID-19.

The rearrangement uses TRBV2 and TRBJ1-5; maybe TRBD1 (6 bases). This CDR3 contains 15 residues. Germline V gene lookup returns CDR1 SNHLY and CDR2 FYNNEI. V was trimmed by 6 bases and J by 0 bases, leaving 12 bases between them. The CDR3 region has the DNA TGTGCCAGCAGGGGGGGGCAGTTTAGCAATCAGCCCCAGCATTTT. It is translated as CASRGGQFSNQPQHF.

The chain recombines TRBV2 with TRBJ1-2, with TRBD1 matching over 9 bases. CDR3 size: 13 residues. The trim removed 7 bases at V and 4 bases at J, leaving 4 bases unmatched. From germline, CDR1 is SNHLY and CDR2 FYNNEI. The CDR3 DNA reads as TGTGCCAGCACCCTGGACAGGGGCTATGGCTACACCTTC. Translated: CASTLDRGYGYTF.

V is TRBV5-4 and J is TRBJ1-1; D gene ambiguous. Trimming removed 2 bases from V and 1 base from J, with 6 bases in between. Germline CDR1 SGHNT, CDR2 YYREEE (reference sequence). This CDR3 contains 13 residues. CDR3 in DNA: TGTGCCAGCAGCTTAGCCCAGAACACTGAAGCTTTCTTT. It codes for CASSLAQNTEAFF.

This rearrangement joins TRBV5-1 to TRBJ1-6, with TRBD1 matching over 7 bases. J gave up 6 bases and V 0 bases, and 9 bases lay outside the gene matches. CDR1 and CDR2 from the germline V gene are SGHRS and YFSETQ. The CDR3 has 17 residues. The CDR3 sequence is CASSLAPSGQSNSPLHF. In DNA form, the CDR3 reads TGCGCCAGCAGCTTGGCCCCCTCGGGACAGTCTAATTCACCCCTCCACTTT.

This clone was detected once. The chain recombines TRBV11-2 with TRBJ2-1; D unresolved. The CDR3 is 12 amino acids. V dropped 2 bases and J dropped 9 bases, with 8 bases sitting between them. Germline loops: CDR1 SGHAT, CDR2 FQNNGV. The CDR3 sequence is CASSLNGGEQFF. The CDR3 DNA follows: TGTGCCAGCAGCTTAAATGGCGGTGAGCAGTTCTTC.

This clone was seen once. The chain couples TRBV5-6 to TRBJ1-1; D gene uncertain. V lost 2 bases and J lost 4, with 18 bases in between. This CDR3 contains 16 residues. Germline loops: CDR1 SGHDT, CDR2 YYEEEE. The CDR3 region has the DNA TGTGCCAGCAGCTTAAGATCAAGGTTGAGGGCCACTGAAGCTTTCTTT. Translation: CASSLRSRLRATEAFF.

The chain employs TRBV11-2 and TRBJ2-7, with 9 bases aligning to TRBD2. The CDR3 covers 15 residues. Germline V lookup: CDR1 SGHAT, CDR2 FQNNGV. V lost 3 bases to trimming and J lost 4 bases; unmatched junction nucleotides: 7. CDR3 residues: CASSFLGLAGYEQYF. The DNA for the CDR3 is TGTGCCAGCAGCTTTTTAGGGCTAGCGGGATACGAGCAGTACTTC.

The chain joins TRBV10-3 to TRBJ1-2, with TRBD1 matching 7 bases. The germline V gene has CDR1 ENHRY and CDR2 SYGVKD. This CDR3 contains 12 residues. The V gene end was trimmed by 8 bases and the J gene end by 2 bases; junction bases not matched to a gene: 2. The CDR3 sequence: CAIGQDNYGYTF. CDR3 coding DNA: TGTGCCATCGGACAGGACAACTATGGCTACACCTTC.

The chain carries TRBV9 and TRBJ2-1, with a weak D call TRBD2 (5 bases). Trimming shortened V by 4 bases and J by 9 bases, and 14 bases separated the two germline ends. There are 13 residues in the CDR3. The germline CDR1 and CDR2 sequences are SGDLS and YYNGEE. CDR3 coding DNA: TGTGCCAGCAGCCCTAGCCCGGAGGCTGAGCAGTTCTTC. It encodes CASSPSPEAEQFF.

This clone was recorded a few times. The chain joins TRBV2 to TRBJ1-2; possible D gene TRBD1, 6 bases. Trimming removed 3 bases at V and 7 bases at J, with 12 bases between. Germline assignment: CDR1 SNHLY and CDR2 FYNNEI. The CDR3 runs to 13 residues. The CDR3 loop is CASSDVQGRGYTF. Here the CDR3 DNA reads TGTGCCAGCAGTGATGTACAGGGCCGTGGCTACACCTTC.